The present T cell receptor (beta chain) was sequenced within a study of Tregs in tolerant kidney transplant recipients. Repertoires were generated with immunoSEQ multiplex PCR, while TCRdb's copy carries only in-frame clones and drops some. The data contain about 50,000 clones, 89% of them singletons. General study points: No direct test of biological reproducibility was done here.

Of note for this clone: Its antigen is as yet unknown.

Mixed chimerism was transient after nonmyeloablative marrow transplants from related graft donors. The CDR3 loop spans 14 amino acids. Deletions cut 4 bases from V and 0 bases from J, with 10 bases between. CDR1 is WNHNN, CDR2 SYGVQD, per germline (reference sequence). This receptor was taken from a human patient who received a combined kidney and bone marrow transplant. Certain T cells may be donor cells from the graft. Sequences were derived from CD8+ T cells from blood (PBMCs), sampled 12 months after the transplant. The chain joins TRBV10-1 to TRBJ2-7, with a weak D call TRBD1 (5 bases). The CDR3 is CASSGRASSYEQYF. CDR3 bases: TGCGCCAGCAGTGGCAGGGCCTCCTCCTACGAGCAGTACTTC.